The source of this T cell receptor beta chain is a study of response to subunit inactivated influenza vaccine listed by TCRdb under 2018. In terms of the full investigation: Deep quantitative profiling of the T cell receptor repertoire was used in the study to follow responses to a trivalent subunit inactivated influenza vaccine. The investigation overall reported the following: The authors proposed that each seasonal influenza vaccination may bring in only a limited number of new T cells.

This clonotype was picked up many times. It lacks a known antigen. No base quality values were provided; no much bigger clone lies one nucleotide off. The library was prepared using RT-PCR. Data came from an Illumina HiSeq 2500. Starting from the raw public reads, TCRdb applied fastp trimming at Q25, assembled clones with MiXCR and retained in-frame beta chains. Rows matching on CDR3 protein sequence are summarized as one entry with the most common DNA and genes. The sample table lists some 600,000 distinct CDR3 sequences, around 15% of them with a count of one. The ten largest clones add up to 7.5% to 8% of the sample. The specimen comprised PBMCs from blood, sampled approximately 15 days before vaccination. The origin of this receptor is a man in his forties or fifties who received an inactivated influenza vaccine. Donor details come from another sample of the same person, matched by shared clones.

The DNA sequence follows: TGCACAATCGGATCGGGGATTGGTGCAGATACGCAGTATTTT. This sequence encodes CTIGSGIGADTQYF. The rearranged chain carries TRBV29-1 and TRBJ2-3, and perhaps TRBD2 as D gene, on 5 matching bases. The CDR3 measures 14 amino acids from cysteine to phenylalanine. Only the CDR3 DNA is retained, 42 bases long and in frame from the first base. The germline V gene provides CDR1 SQVTM and CDR2 ANQGSEA.